Below, 3 T cell receptor beta chains from the same sample are listed, as sequenced in a study of cytomegalovirus exposure and HLA in healthy donors. The PCR had 60 Vbeta and 13 Jbeta primers. The table came from immunoSEQ multiplex PCR; TCRdb's copy has only in-frame clones and leaves some out. Its clone listing holds about 210,000 clones. Sequencing was performed on PBMCs. These receptors all stem from a woman in her thirties in good health and CMV-seropositive.

The V call is TRBV5-1, the J call TRBJ2-5; 8 nucleotides match TRBD2. The CDR3 is made up of 13 amino acids. The junction had 5 bases not matched to a gene; V was cut back by 9 bases and J by 1 base. Germline V CDR1 and CDR2: SGHRS, YFSETQ. The CDR3 nucleotides read TGCGCCACCCGGGGGGGCGGCCAAGAGACCCAGTACTTC. Residues: CATRGGGQETQYF.

The rearrangement joins TRBV30 to TRBJ2-7, with TRBD1 identical over 10 bases. J lost 6 bases, V lost 7 bases, and 6 bases had no gene match. Germline V CDR1 and CDR2: GTSNPN, SVGIG (reference sequence). The CDR3 is made up of 12 amino acids. CDR3 sequence reads: CALADRGPEQYF. In DNA form, the CDR3 reads TGTGCCTTGGCCGACAGGGGGCCCGAGCAGTACTTC.

This chain uses TRBV6-5 with TRBJ1-1; tentative D call: TRBD1 (5 bases). The CDR3 has 15 amino acids. Germline V gene sequence: CDR1 MNHEY, CDR2 SVGAGI. Trimming pared 8 bases from V and 0 bases from J, leaving 16 bases between. In DNA, the CDR3 is TGTGCCAGCCAGGGATTCCCTCTAATGAACACTGAAGCTTTCTTT. This encodes CASQGFPLMNTEAFF.